Detailed here is one T cell receptor (beta chain). Its antigen is unknown. This sample stems from a study of radiation and T cells in renal cell carcinoma. Whole-study findings and limits: Pretreatment tumor biopsies were lacking, so baseline clonotypes are unknown.

The time point denotes: blood 2 weeks post-SBRT. Treatment specified: 15 Gy SBRT to primary tumor, nephrectomy 4 weeks later. After SBRT, blood was collected at 2 and 4 weeks, plus baseline. The repertoire was sequenced with immunoSEQ multiplex PCR; TCRdb's copy has only in-frame clones and lacks some. The data contain tens of thousands of clones, approximately 86% of them singletons. CDR3 length: 12 residues. V lost 5 bases and J 13 bases, leaving 14 bases between the germline ends. Looked up from germline, CDR1 is MNHEY and CDR2 is SVGAGI. The receptor was derived from a woman aged 45-59 years with renal cell carcinoma. This rearrangement joins TRBV6-5 to TRBJ2-2; tentative D call: TRBD2 (7 bases). The material sequenced was blood, taken from a patient whose treatment included radiotherapy and nephrectomy. CDR3 in DNA: TGTGCCAGCAGTGAAAGGGGGGGTGTGCTGTTTTTT. This translates into CASSERGGVLFF.